Sequencing of this TCR beta chain was carried out in a study of cytomegalovirus exposure and HLA in healthy donors. PCR involved 60 Vbeta and 13 Jbeta primers. This table comes from immunoSEQ multiplex PCR, and its TCRdb copy is limited to in-frame clones, with some not included. Among around 120,000 clones, approximately 76% were seen once, and the ten largest hold around 30%. CDR3 length: 14 residues. Trimming left V 0 bases short and J 3 bases short, with 7 bases between. Germline CDR1 MNHNY, CDR2 SVGAGI (reference sequence). Material: PBMCs. The clonotype originates from a man between 60 and 70 years old in good health and CMV-seropositive. The chain employs TRBV6-6 and TRBJ2-3; D call uncertain. This CDR3 reads CASSYSLNTDTQYF. CDR3 nucleotide sequence: TGTGCCAGCAGTTACTCCCTTAATACAGATACGCAGTATTTT.